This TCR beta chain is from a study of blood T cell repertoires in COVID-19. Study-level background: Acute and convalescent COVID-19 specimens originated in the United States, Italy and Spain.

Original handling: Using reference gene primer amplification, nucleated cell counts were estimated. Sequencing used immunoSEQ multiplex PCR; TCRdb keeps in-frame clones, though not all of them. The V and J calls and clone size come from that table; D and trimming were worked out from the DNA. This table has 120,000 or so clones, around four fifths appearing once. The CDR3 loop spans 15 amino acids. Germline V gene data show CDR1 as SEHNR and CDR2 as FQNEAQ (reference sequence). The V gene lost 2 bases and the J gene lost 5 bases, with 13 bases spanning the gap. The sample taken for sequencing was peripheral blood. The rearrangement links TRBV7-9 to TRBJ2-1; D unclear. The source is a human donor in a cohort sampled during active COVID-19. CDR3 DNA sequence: TGTGCCAGCAGCTTATTCTTAGAACTCAACAATGAGCAGTTCTTC. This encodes CASSLFLELNNEQFF.